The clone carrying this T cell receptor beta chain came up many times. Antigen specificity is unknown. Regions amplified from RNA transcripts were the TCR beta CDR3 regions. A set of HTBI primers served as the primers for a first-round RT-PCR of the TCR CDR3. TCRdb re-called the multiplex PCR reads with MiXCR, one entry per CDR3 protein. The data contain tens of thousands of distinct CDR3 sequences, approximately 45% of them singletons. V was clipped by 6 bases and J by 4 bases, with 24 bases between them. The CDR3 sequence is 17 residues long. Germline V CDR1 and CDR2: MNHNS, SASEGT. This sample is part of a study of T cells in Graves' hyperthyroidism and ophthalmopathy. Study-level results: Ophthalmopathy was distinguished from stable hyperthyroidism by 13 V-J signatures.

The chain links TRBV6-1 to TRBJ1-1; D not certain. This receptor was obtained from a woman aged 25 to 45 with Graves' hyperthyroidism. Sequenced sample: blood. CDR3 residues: CASRPPRATKEATEAFF. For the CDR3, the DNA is TGTGCCAGCAGACCCCCCCGGGCTACAAAAGAGGCCACTGAAGCTTTCTTT.